This T cell receptor (beta chain) is drawn from a study of blood T cell repertoires in COVID-19. The CDR3 consists of 15 residues. The V end was cut by 1 base, the J end by 4 bases, with 11 bases between. CDR1 and CDR2 from the germline V gene are LNHNV and YYDKDF (reference sequence). TCRdb's copy holds only in-frame clones and misses some; the assay was immunoSEQ multiplex PCR. The sample holds about 200,000 clones; approximately 91% are singletons and the top ten take 1.5% to 2%. The source material was peripheral blood. The TCR was taken from a man aged 18 to 30 with active or convalescent COVID-19. The chain employs TRBV15 and TRBJ2-1, with D possibly TRBD1 on 5 matching bases. The CDR3 DNA reads as TGTGCCACCAGCAGAGGGCAGGGAAAATACAATGAGCAGTTCTTC. It is translated as CATSRGQGKYNEQFF.